This TCR beta chain is drawn from a study of a mutant IDH1 vaccine in newly diagnosed glioma. Turning to the study itself: Antecedent treatment encompassed radiotherapy, temozolomide, or their combination; the majority received both. Study-level findings and limits: Pseudoprogression appeared unlinked to shifts in leading peripheral T cell clonotypes.

Data came from immunoSEQ multiplex PCR; TCRdb stores just in-frame clones and leaves some out. The sample carries tens of thousands of clones, roughly 80% recorded once. After removal of 5 bases from V and 4 bases from J, the junction contained 5 bases not matched to a gene. Germline-derived CDR1 and CDR2 are PRHDT and FYEKMQ (reference sequence). The CDR3 runs to 14 residues. Remarks on this clone: Its antigen is undetermined.

Regarding time point: baseline, week 1 (first vaccination visit). Treatment specified: pre-vaccination baseline after standard-of-care therapy. Material: PBMCs, obtained from a glioma patient treated with radiotherapy, temozolomide or both. The chain carries TRBV13 and TRBJ2-3; TRBD1 matches 8 bases. This TCR derives from a young man with glioma. CDR3 region: CASSVGQDSDTQYF. CDR3 DNA sequence: TGTGCCAGCAGCGTGGGACAGGATTCAGATACGCAGTATTTT.